This T cell receptor beta chain came from a study of cytomegalovirus exposure and HLA in healthy donors listed by TCRdb under 2017. Regarding the complete study: In an earlier analysis of 450 to 750 of the donors, about 270 Gb of sequence data and 117 million unique TCR beta sequences from about 190 million T cells were reported. The genetic ancestry cluster associated with self-reported Caucasian donors included 70% to 85% of the 398 genotyped donors. To predict cytomegalovirus infection status, the study brought together high-throughput TCR immunosequencing, statistical association of individual TCRs with disease status, and machine learning. Every repertoire in the discovery cohort had been generated on one and the same sequencing platform. A separate validation cohort of 100 to 150 different subjects was used in addition to the roughly 720-subject first cohort. To study patterns of TCR occurrence, a later analysis re-analyzed previously published TCR beta repertoires from under 750 donors and added high-resolution HLA genotyping. An earlier analysis of 587 of the donors used high-throughput TCR beta sequencing to judge whether each TCR beta V gene segment behaved as functional or pseudogenic. Using immunosequencing, the study profiled T cell repertoires from some 670 subjects and related those repertoires to cytomegalovirus serostatus. Around 320 gigabases of sequencing data and tens of millions of unique TCR sequences were included in an early release covering several hundred HLA-typed donors. In the later analysis, no new phenotypic data were used to find candidate immune exposures; instead, reliance was placed on TCR beta sequences and their occurrence across donors. The study was designed to test whether signatures of past pathogen exposure could be identified by cataloging public T cell receptors. Class I and class II HLA loci were covered by the typing at four-digit resolution. A later genetic analysis used genome-wide SNP genotypes for about 65% of the roughly 670 donors, treating that subset as a discovery cohort. Donor age, sex, ethnicity and CMV serostatus were compiled together with the repertoire data. A handful of DR-DQ haplotypes were handled as single units for association and clustering because linkage in the cohort was strong. Across under 500 genotyped donors of the cohort, an average of 235,054 unique TCR beta nucleotide sequences per donor were sequenced, and roughly a sixth of those sequences were non-productive. Typing coverage differed by locus: A, B, C, DRB1 and DQB1 were typed in roughly 620-630 donors, DQA1 in 500 to 550, DPA1 in around 600, and DPB1 in 400 to 490. Overall study outcomes, separate from this receptor: In the study, around 150 TCR beta chains were listed as associated with cytomegalovirus. Immune exposure information for the cohort was limited to CMV serostatus. A later analysis found that most CMV-associated TCR beta chains appeared HLA-restricted, with HLA associations seemingly driven largely by CMV exposure. In a later analysis, HLA-associated TCR beta chains showed more clonal expansion and lower generation probabilities than non-associated chains that were equally common. Assigning TCR associations to individual alleles was difficult when HLA alleles, especially DR and DQ, strongly co-occurred. About 17 rarely observed V segments, including chromosome 9 orphons, were excluded from the earlier analysis of several hundred of the donors because counts were too low. Most TCR sequences were seen in very few donors, while some public TCRs were found in many individuals. Broadly in line with IMGT annotations, most TCR beta V segments showed up in productive rearrangements about 87% or about 30% of the time in an earlier analysis of 450 to 600 of the donors. According to a later analysis, parvovirus B19, influenza, CMV and Epstein-Barr virus appeared linked to several top co-occurrence clusters. Compared with the approximately 710-donor mean, donors in an Asian-associated ancestry cluster had fewer N-insertions in productive TCRs, according to a later genetic analysis. The authors suggested that the approach could potentially be generalized to other disease states and immunological phenotypes. A further reported finding was that TCR beta sequences accurately predicted the HLA-A and HLA-B alleles for most subjects in the first cohort. In a later analysis, TCR association rates were found to vary across HLA loci, with the most associated TCRs seen for DRB1 alleles and the fewest for HLA-C alleles. A later analysis associated 16,951 TCR beta sequences with specific HLA alleles at a false discovery rate of 0.05. Some IMGT-functional V segments, including TRBV6-2 and TRBV6-3, could not be told apart with the 87-base-pair reads, so those segments were excluded. Because HLA typing was missing for some donors at each locus, association tests included only the typed subset. This cohort had only TCR beta chains sequenced, and the lack of alpha or paired-chain data limited which features could be detected. The sequencing pipeline was judged likely to have produced a cluster of highly shared sequence variants as a technical artifact. Three of the identified cytomegalovirus-associated TCR beta chains were confirmed in vitro to be specific for cytomegalovirus antigens. Roughly uniform sequencing depth across donors was assumed in presence/absence analyses, although this assumption may not hold. Correlated functional status among segregating V segments might be attributable to linkage disequilibrium, but an unknown experimental factor could not be ruled out. In both the original and validation cohorts, the classifier was reported to diagnose cytomegalovirus status with high specificity and sensitivity. In a later genetic analysis, a missense DCLRE1C variant was associated with V-gene and J-gene trimming of TCR beta chains, and the association was replicated in an independent cohort.

For this chain, trimming is 4 bases at the V end and 1 base at the J end, and the number of junction bases without a gene match is 11. The CDR3 goes from the cysteine to the phenylalanine over 17 residues. Only the CDR3 part of the read is kept: 51 bases, read in frame from the first base. CDR1 and CDR2 are read off the germline V gene as SGHRS and YFSETQ. With regard to this clone: The target of this receptor is not known. No much larger clonotype is one base removed from it; base qualities were not supplied.

Library method: the immunoSEQ multiplex PCR assay. The multiplex PCR relied on a mix of 60 forward primers for TCR Vbeta segments and 13 reverse primers for TCR Jbeta segments. A multiplex PCR assay on genomic DNA amplified the CDR3 region of rearranged TCR beta genes. The amplified TCR beta libraries were sequenced on the Illumina HiSeq System as 87-base-pair reads. In the original analysis: A later analysis tallied 70 million to 100 million unique TCR beta chains across the 610 or so repertoires, and about 12 million of those chains were shared by two or more donors. A nearest-neighbor algorithm error-corrected the raw reads and collapsed the reads into unique sequences, merging closely related sequences to remove PCR and sequencing errors. CDR3 sequences were aligned to IMGT reference sequences to assign V, D and J gene segments. For a sequence to be retained, at least a six-nucleotide match to both a V gene segment and a J gene segment was required. Rearrangements were called productive when the CDR3 lacked stop codons and stayed in frame with V and J; all others were non-productive. CDR3 was defined according to IMGT convention as the region running from the second conserved V-encoded cysteine to the conserved J-encoded phenylalanine. Sequences without an unambiguous match to a single V gene segment were excluded from the earlier analysis of almost 600 of the donors. An earlier analysis of fewer than 650 of the donors classified V segments as functional when productive rearrangements were above 56.7% and as segregating when the standard deviation between donors was above 5%. To diagnose cytomegalovirus status from the catalog of TCR beta chain sequences, a statistical classification framework was built. In a later analysis, V and J genes were assigned by comparing TCR nucleotide sequences against IMGT/GENE-DB human TR gene sequences. In a later analysis, CDR3 sequences and most-parsimonious VDJ recombination scenarios were assigned using the TCRdist pipeline. A later analysis defined each TCR beta chain by its CDR3 amino acid sequence plus V-gene family, and excluded reads lacking a unique V-gene family. In a later analysis, a few hundred highly shared, low-generation-probability nucleotide sequences were removed to address suspected cross-contamination and a sequencing artifact. A later analysis calculated a clonal expansion index for each public chain from normalized within-repertoire ranks of inferred template counts. Generation probabilities in a later analysis came from a VDJ recombination model fitted to out-of-frame rearrangements, and those results were checked against IGoR. In a later analysis, TCR-TCR, TCR-HLA and TCR-CMV co-occurrence was scored with hypergeometric tests, and a repertoire-size bias correction was applied to TCR pairs. In a later analysis, false discovery rates were estimated by permuting HLA or CMV assignments 20 times. In a later analysis, co-occurring TCRs were grouped using DBSCAN, and TCRdist sequence similarity was added for clustering within HLA-allele-positive subsets. For co-occurrence clustering, repertoires with fewer than 30,000 or more than 120,000 public chains were excluded, along with five or six repertoires with anomalous nucleotide sharing. TCRdb retrieved this table from immuneACCESS and kept in-frame rearrangements only. Not all clones are present; in checked studies, unresolved V genes account for under half, and no reason is known for the remainder. The D gene and trimming were derived from the DNA, and the V and J assignments and clone size from that table. The sample table holds over 150,000 clones, of which 70% to 80% were seen once. 4% of the sample comes from the top ten.

In total, 666 healthy bone marrow donors made up the cohort. Cohort members were all nominally healthy when sampled, although unrecorded immune exposures were likely present. The donor tested CMV seronegative, placing the donor among the approximately 360 seronegative members of the cohort. Each donor provided a peripheral blood sample, and peripheral blood mononuclear cells were used for TCR beta sequencing. The Qiagen DNeasy Blood Extraction Kit was used to extract genomic DNA from the blood cell samples. The specimen was PBMCs. This clonotype was sampled from a woman aged 40 to 49 in good health and CMV-seronegative. The V gene is TRBV5-1 and the J gene is TRBJ1-3; 7 central nucleotides agree with TRBD1. The DNA reads TGCGCCAGCAGCCCCGACGACAGGGAATGGTCTGGAAACACCATATATTTT. Its translation reads: CASSPDDREWSGNTIYF.